This T cell receptor (beta chain) came from a study of identical twins listed by TCRdb under 2016. At the level of the whole study: TCR alpha and beta repertoires from monozygotic twins, unrelated adults of various ages and cord blood were deep-sequenced to test whether fetal clonotypes persist. Replicate twin experiments were performed at different times using different library preparation protocols to rule out contamination.

Trimming takes 1 base off V and 1 base off J; junction bases not matched to a gene: 6. The CDR3, cysteine through phenylalanine, is 16 amino acids long. The only DNA kept is the CDR3, 48 bases in frame from the first base. Looking up the germline V gene yields CDR1 SQVTM and CDR2 ANQGSEA. All donors were healthy Caucasians. Three pairs of female monozygotic twins, all aged 18 to 29 years, made up the twin cohort. Peripheral blood mononuclear cells were the source from which RNA for the TCR libraries was isolated. Library preparation employed 5' RACE. Sequenced on an Illumina HiSeq 2000. A universal primer binding site was added through template switching, and the final cDNA carried a unique molecular identifier so that TCR cDNA molecules could be counted accurately. Specific primers in the conserved constant-segment region were used to synthesize first-strand cDNA for the TCR alpha and beta chains. To control for contamination, every cDNA library carried two barcodes: a SMART-Mk sample barcode plus Illumina barcodes. TruSeq adapter sequences and Illumina sample barcodes were added in two successive PCR steps. TCR alpha and beta cDNA libraries were sequenced on the Illumina HiSeq platform with custom primers. Regarding the original processing steps: Raw reads were processed with MiGEC to extract unique molecular identifiers, and MiXCR was used to determine CDR3 positions. Recombination models were inferred per individual with the repgenHMM and IGoR tools using an EM algorithm. The analysis of shared clonotypes was done with the tcR package in R, with sharing normalized by the product of cloneset sizes. Out-of-frame nonproductive sequences were analyzed to study raw recombination free of thymic and clonal selection effects. TCRdb applied fastp at Q25 and MiXCR to the public reads, then kept only in-frame beta chains. Rows are unified per CDR3 protein, each entry keeping the most common DNA and genes. These V and J calls derive from TCRdb rather than the authors' analysis. The sample table records under 900,000 distinct CDR3 sequences; roughly an eighth of these occur just once. Around 1.5% of the sample lies in the top ten.

There are a few counts of this clonotype. Its cognate antigen has yet to be identified. No base quality information exists; no much larger clone differs at one position. What the study reported, not specific to this receptor: Zero-insertion analyses could be partly confounded by invariant T cells such as MAIT and iNKT, though diverse VJ usage argued against such confounding for most clonotypes. Abundant cord blood beta clonotypes carried fewer insertions; young adult naive repertoires showed a weaker similar trend, while memory repertoires showed none. Because the same donors could not be followed over many years, conclusions were based on cross-sectional statistical analysis. Compared with coincidental sharing between unrelated individuals, an excess of low generation-probability sequences was observed among out-of-frame TCR alpha sequences shared between twins. The excess sharing between twins in beta out-of-frame sequences was weaker because fewer shared sequences reduced the signal-to-noise ratio. Recombination models systematically underestimated out-of-frame TCR alpha sharing in monozygotic twins but agreed with sharing between unrelated individuals.

These sequences were also reported in another study, on yellow fever vaccine responses in identical twins. The second study's paper adds: The authors reported that the T cell response to vaccination in identical twins appeared partly convergent and partly personalized. In the study, vaccine-responding T cell clones were precisely tracked in identical twins.

Sequencing used PBMCs. The rearranged chain carries TRBV29-1 and TRBJ2-1; 8 central bases correspond to TRBD2. The origin of this receptor is a woman between 18 and 29 years old in good health. The CDR3 reads CSVEGGAGVSYNEQFF. The nucleotide sequence reads TGCAGCGTTGAAGGAGGAGCGGGAGTGTCCTACAATGAGCAGTTCTTC.